This TCR beta chain was identified in a study of cytomegalovirus exposure and HLA in healthy donors. Assay: immunoSEQ multiplex PCR; the TCRdb copy retains only in-frame clones and omits some. Altogether around 130,000 clones are present, nearly 90% being singletons, with the ten largest covering about 3%. V shed 4 bases and J shed 3 bases, with 15 bases lying between them. The CDR3 totals 15 residues. CDR1 is MGHRA and CDR2 is YSYEKL in the germline V gene. This clonotype was sampled from a man under 40 in good health and CMV-seronegative. Material for sequencing was PBMCs. This chain uses TRBV4-1 with TRBJ1-1, with D perhaps matching TRBD1 (6 bases). The CDR3 nucleotides read TGCGCCAGCAGCCGGGTGGGGGCAGGTGACACTGAAGCTTTCTTT. This translates into CASSRVGAGDTEAFF.